The clone carrying this T cell receptor (beta chain) was seen ten or more times. One entry per CDR3 protein results from TCRdb running MiXCR on the reads. The sample consists of under 250,000 distinct CDR3 sequences, less than 35% of them appearing once. This sample stems from a study of kidney transplant recipient with SARS-CoV-2 infection. The germline gives CDR1 LNHDA, CDR2 SQIVND (reference sequence). V shed 3 bases and J shed 4 bases, with 13 bases lying between them. The CDR3 contains 14 residues. The gene calls are TRBV19 and TRBJ2-7, with D perhaps TRBD1 (6 bases). The receptor was isolated from a male patient aged 30 to 40 who had COVID-19 and was a kidney transplant recipient. A share of the T cells may be of graft donor origin. The specimen was a blood sample, collected at baseline and around day 110 from a kidney transplant recipient. Here the CDR3 reads CASSIGDTVYEQYF. CDR3 bases: TGTGCCAGTAGTATTGGGGACACGGTTTACGAGCAGTACTTC.